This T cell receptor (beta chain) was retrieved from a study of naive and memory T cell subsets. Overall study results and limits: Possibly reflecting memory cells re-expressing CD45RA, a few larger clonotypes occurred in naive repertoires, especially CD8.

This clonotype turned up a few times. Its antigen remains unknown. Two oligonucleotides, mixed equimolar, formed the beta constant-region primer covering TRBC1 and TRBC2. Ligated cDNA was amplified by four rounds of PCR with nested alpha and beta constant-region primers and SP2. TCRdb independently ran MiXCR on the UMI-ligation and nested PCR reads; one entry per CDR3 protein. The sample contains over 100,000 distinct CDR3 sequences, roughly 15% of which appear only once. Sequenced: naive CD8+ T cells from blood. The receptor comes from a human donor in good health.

The CDR3 protein is CSAREPRAQPQHF. The CDR3 nucleotides are TGCAGTGCTAGAGAGCCCCGGGCTCAGCCCCAGCATTTT. The chain couples TRBV20-1 to TRBJ1-5; D is ambiguous. The CDR3 consists of 13 residues. The V gene lost 0 bases and the J gene lost 6 bases, with 9 bases spanning the gap. Germline values: CDR1 DFQATT, CDR2 SNEGSKA (reference sequence).